This TCR beta chain was sequenced during a study of beta chain features in type 1 diabetes. Study summary: Cell yields, gender and age were comparable in patients and healthy donors. Examined across all samples were around 110 million sorted cells. General study findings and limits: cDNA-based reads could over-represent cells with high TCR expression. The study found moderately but significantly shorter TCRB CDR3s in all four CD4+ subsets of Type 1 diabetes patients.

A remark on this clone: No antigen is known for it. Other DNA variants within this sample encode the same CDR3.

The authors obtained over 95% purity in all sorted populations. In germline, CDR1 is SGHRS, CDR2 YFSETQ. V gave up 1 base and J gave up 4 bases, with 5 bases separating them. This CDR3 is 12 amino acids long. As every portion of the isolated RNA was reverse transcribed, the sequencing read expressed TCRB transcripts. Sequencing was performed with immunoSEQ multiplex PCR; in TCRdb, only in-frame clones are kept and a portion is missing. The table shows 150,000 to 200,000 clones, with roughly 59% occurring only once. The receptor comes from a man aged 30-40 years with type 1 diabetes. The sample was naive CD4+ T cells from blood. This chain joins TRBV5-1 and TRBJ1-1; D unclear. CDR3 sequence: CASSLSGTEAFF. CDR3 in DNA: TGCGCCAGCAGCTTGTCGGGCACTGAAGCTTTCTTT.